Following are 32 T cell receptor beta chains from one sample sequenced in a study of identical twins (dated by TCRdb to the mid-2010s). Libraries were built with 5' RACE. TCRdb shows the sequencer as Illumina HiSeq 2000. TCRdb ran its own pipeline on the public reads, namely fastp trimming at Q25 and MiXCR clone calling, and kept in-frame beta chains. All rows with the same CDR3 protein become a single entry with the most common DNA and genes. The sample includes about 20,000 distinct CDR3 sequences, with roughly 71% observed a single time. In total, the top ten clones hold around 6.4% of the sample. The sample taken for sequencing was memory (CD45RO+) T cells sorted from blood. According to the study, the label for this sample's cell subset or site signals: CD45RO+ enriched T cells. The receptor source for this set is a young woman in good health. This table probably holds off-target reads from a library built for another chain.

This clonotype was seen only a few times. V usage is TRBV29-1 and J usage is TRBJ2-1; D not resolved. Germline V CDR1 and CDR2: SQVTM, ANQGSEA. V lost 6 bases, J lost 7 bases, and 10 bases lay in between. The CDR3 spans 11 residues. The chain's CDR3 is CSVQRHNEQFF. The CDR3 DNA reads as TGCAGCGTCCAACGACATAATGAGCAGTTCTTC.

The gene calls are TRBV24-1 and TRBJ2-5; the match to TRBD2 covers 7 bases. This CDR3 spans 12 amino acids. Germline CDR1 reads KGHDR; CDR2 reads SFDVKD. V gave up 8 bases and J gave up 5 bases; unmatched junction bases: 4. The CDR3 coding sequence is TGTGCCACCACTGACGGGGGGGAGACCCAGTACTTC. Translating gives CATTDGGETQYF.

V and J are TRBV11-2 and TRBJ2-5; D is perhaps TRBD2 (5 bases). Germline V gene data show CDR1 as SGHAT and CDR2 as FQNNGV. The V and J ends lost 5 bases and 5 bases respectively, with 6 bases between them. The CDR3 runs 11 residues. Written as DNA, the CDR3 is TGTGCCAGCAGCCGGAGGGAGACCCAGTACTTC. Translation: CASSRRETQYF.

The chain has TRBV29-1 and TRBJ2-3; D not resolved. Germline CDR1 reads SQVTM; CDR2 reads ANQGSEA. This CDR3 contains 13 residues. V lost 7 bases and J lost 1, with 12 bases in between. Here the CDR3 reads CSDVSAGTDTQYF. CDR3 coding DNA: TGCAGCGACGTCTCTGCCGGCACAGATACGCAGTATTTT.

The DNA for the CDR3 is TGTGCCAGCAGTTTAATGAACCGTTTGAACACTGAAGCTTTCTTT. Protein product: CASSLMNRLNTEAFF. V is TRBV12-3 or TRBV12-4 and J is TRBJ1-1; no definite D call. Deletions cut 2 bases from V and 0 bases from J, with 10 bases between. CDR3 length equals 15 residues.

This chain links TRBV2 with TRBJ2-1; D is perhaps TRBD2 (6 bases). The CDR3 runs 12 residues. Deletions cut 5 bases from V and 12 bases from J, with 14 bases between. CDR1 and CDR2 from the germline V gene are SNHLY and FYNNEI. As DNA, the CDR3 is TGTGCCAGCAGTCCAAGGGCGGGACGGCAGTTCTTC. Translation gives CASSPRAGRQFF.

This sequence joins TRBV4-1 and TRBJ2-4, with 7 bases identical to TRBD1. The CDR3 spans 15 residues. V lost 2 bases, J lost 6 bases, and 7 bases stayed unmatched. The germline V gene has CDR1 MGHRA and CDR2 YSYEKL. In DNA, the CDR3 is TGCGCCAGCAGCCAACCCGACAGGGAGTCAAACATTCAGTACTTC. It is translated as CASSQPDRESNIQYF.

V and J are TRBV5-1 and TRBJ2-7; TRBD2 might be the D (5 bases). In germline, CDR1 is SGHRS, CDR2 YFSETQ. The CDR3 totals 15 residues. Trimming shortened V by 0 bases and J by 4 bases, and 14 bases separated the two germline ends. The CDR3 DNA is TGCGCCAGCAGCTTGGGTGGGAGAGTCAGGTACGAGCAGTACTTC. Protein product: CASSLGGRVRYEQYF.

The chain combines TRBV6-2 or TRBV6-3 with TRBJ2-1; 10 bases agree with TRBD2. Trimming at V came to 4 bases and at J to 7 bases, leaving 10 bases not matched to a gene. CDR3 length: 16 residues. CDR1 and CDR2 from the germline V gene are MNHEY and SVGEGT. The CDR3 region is CASSSTIAGGGNEQFF. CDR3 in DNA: TGTGCCAGCAGTTCCACAATAGCGGGAGGAGGAAATGAGCAGTTCTTC.

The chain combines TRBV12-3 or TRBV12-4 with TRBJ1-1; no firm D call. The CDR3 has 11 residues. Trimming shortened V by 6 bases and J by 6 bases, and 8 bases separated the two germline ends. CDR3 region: CASSRLAEAFF. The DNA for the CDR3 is TGTGCCAGCAGCCGACTCGCTGAAGCTTTCTTT.

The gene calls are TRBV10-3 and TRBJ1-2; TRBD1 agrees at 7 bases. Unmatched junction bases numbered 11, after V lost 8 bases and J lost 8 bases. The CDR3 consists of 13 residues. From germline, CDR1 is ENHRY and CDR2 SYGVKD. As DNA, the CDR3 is TGTGCCATCGGGGGACAGACTTCTCGGGGCTACACCTTC. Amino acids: CAIGGQTSRGYTF.

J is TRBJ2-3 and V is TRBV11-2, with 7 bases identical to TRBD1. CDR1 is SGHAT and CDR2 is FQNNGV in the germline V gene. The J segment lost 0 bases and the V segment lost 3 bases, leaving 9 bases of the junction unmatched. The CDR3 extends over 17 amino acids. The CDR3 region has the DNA TGTGCCAGCAGCTTTTTGGGACAGAGATCAAGCACAGATACGCAGTATTTT. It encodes CASSFLGQRSSTDTQYF.

DNA of the CDR3: TGTGCCAGTAGTATAGAGGGCGGGGAGCTGTTTTTT. Translating gives CASSIEGGELFF. This chain links TRBV19 with TRBJ2-2; no clear D. The CDR3 length is 12 residues. Germline CDR1 is LNHDA and CDR2 is SQIVND (reference sequence). The V end was cut by 0 bases, the J end by 7 bases, with 3 bases between.

The CDR3 DNA is TGCAGTGCTCCTAACCTTATGGGGCCATCCTACGAGCAGTACTTC. This encodes CSAPNLMGPSYEQYF. The J gene is TRBJ2-7, the V gene TRBV20-1, with D perhaps matching TRBD1 (5 bases). Trimming shortened V by 5 bases and J by 1 base, and 18 bases separated the two germline ends. Germline lookup yields CDR1 DFQATT and CDR2 SNEGSKA (reference sequence). The CDR3 spans 15 residues.

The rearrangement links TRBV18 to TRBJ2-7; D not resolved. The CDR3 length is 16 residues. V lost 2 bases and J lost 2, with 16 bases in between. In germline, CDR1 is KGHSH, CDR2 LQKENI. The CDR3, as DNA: TGTGCCAGCTCACCAGTCTTGGCAGCTTCCACCTACGAGCAGTACTTC. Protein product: CASSPVLAASTYEQYF.

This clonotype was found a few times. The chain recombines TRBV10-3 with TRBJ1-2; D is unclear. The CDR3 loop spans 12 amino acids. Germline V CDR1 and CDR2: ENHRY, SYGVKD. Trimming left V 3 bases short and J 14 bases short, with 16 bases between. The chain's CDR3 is CAISDAGDRPTF. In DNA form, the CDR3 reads TGTGCCATCAGTGATGCGGGCGACCGGCCTACCTTC.

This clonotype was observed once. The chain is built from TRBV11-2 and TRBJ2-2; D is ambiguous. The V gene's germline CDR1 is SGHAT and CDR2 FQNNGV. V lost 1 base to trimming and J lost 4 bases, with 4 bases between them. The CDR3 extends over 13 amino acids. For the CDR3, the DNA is TGTGCCAGCAGCTTAGTAATCACCGGGGAGCTGTTTTTT. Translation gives CASSLVITGELFF.

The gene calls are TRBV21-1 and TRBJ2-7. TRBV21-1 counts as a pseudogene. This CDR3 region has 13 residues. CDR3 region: CASIETSYHEQYF. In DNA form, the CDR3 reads TGTGCCAGCATCGAGACTAGCTACCACGAGCAGTACTTC.

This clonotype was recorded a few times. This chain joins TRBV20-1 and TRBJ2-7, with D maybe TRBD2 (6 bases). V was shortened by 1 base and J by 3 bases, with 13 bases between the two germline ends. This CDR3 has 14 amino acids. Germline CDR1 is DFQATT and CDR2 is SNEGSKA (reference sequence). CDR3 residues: CSARGLAGLYEQYF. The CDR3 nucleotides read TGCAGTGCTAGAGGACTGGCGGGGCTCTACGAGCAGTACTTC.

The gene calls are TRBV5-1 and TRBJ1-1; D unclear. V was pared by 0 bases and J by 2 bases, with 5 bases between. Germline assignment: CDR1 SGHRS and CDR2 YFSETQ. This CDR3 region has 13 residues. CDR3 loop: CASSLEINTEAFF. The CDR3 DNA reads TGCGCCAGCAGCTTGGAAATAAACACTGAAGCTTTCTTT.

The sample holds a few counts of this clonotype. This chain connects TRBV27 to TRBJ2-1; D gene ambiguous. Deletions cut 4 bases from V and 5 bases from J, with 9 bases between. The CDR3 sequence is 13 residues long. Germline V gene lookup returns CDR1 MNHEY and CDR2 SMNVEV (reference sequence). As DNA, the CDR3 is TGTGCCAGCAGTTACGGCCGGAACAATGAGCAGTTCTTC. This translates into CASSYGRNNEQFF.

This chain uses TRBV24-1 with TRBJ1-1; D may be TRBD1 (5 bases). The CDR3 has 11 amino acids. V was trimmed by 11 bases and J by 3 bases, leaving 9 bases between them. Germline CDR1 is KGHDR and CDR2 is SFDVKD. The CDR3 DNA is TGTGCCAGCCAAGGGGACACTGAAGCTTTCTTT. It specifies CASQGDTEAFF.

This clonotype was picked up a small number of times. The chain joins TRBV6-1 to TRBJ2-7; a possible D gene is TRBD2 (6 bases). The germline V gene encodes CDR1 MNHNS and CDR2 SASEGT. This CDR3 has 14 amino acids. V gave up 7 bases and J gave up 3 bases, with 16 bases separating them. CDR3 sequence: CASTGGLRGYEQYF. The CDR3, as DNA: TGTGCCAGCACCGGAGGGTTAAGGGGCTACGAGCAGTACTTC.

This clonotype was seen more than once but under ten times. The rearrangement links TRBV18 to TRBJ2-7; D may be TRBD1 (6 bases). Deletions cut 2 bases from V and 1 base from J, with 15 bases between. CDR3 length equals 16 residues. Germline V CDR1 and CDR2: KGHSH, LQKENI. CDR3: CASSPMRGHNSYEQYF. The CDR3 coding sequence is TGTGCCAGCTCACCAATGAGGGGACACAATTCCTACGAGCAGTACTTC.

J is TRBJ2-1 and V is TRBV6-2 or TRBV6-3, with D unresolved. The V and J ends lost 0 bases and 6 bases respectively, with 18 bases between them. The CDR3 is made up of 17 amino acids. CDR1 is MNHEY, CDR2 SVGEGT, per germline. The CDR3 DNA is TGTGCCAGCAGTTACTCGAGAACAGTCCGACCTTTCAATGAGCAGTTCTTC. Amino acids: CASSYSRTVRPFNEQFF.

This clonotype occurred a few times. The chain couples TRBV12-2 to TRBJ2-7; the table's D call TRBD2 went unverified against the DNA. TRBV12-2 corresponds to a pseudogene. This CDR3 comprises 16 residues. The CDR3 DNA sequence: TGTGCAAGTCGCTTAGGAACTAGCCTCATTCGTTACGAGCAGTACTTC. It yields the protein CASRLGTSLIRYEQYF.

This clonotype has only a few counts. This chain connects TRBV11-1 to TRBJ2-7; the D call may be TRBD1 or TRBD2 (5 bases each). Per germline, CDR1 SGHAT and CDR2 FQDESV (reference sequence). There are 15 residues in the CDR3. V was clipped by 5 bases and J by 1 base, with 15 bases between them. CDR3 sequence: CASSNRDRGSYEQYF. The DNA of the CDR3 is TGTGCCAGCAGCAACCGGGACCGCGGATCCTACGAGCAGTACTTC.

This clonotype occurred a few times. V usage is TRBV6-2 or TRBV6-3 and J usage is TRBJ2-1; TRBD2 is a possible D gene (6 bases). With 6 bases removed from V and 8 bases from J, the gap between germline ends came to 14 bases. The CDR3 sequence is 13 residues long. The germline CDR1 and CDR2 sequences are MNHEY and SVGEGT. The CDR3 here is CASSTHSGDEQFF. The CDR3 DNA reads TGTGCCAGCAGCACACACTCGGGGGATGAGCAGTTCTTC.

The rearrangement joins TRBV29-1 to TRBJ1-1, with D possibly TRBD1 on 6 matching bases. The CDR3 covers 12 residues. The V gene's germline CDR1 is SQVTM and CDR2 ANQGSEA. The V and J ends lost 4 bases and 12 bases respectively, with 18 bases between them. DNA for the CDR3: TGCAGCGTTGTCGTGTCGGCAGGGGAGTCTTTCTTT. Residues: CSVVVSAGESFF.

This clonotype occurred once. The CDR3 here is CASSESLRVAGANVLTF. The CDR3 bases are TGTGCCAGCAGTGAAAGTCTAAGGGTAGCTGGGGCCAACGTCCTGACTTTC. The V gene is TRBV2, the J gene TRBJ2-6; D is unresolved. Trimming pared 2 bases from V and 2 bases from J, leaving 13 bases between. CDR1 is SNHLY, CDR2 FYNNEI, per germline. The CDR3 runs to 17 residues. The full variable domain, with the rest looked up from reference TRBV2 and TRBJ2-6, is EPEVTQTPSHQVTQMGQEVILRCVPISNHLYFYWYRQILGQKVEFLVSFYNNEISEKSEIFDDQFSVERPDGSNFTLKIRSTKLEDSAMYFCASSESLRVAGANVLTFGAGSRLTVL.

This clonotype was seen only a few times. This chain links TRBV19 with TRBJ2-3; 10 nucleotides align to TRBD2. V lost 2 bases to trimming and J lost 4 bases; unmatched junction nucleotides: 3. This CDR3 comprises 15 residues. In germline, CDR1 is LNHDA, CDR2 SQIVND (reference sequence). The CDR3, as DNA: TGTGCCAGTAGTATACGCCTAGCGGGAGCAGATACGCAGTATTTT. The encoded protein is CASSIRLAGADTQYF.

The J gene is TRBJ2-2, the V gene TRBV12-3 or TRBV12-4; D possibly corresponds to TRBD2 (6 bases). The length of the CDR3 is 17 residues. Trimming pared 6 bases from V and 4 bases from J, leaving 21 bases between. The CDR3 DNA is TGTGCCAGCAGCCCTCGGGCGGGAAGGGGCCCCACCGGGGAGCTGTTTTTT. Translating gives CASSPRAGRGPTGELFF.